The 5 T cell receptor beta chains presented below share a single source sample, sequenced in a study of cytomegalovirus exposure and HLA in healthy donors. Use of 60 Vbeta and 13 Jbeta primers characterized the PCR. This table comes from immunoSEQ multiplex PCR, and its TCRdb copy is limited to in-frame clones, with some not included. The sample records approximately 160,000 clones, 77% being singletons. Sequencing was carried out using PBMCs. All receptors derive from a woman aged 40 to 50 in good health and CMV-seropositive.

The gene calls are TRBV19 and TRBJ1-4, with 8 bases identical to TRBD1. The CDR3 is 14 residues long. Trimming cost V 5 bases and J 7 bases; bases outside gene matches: 6. Germline lookup yields CDR1 LNHDA and CDR2 SQIVND (reference sequence). Here the CDR3 reads CASSGQGAGEKLFF. In DNA, the CDR3 is TGTGCCAGTAGTGGGCAGGGGGCGGGTGAAAAACTGTTTTTT.

This CDR3 reads CASSRTGDNYGYTF. The CDR3 DNA reads as TGCGCCAGCAGCCGGACAGGGGATAACTATGGCTACACCTTC. The rearrangement links TRBV5-1 to TRBJ1-2; TRBD1 agrees at 9 bases. The CDR3 consists of 14 residues. V shed 4 bases, J shed 1 base, and the junction held 2 bases outside the gene matches. The V gene's germline CDR1 is SGHRS and CDR2 YFSETQ. Looking up the rest from reference TRBV5-1 and TRBJ1-2 gives the full variable domain: KAGVTQTPRYLIKTRGQQVTLSCSPISGHRSVSWYQQTPGQGLQFLFEYFSETQRNKGNFPGRFSGRQFSNSRSEMNVSTLELGDSALYLCASSRTGDNYGYTFGSGTRLTVV.

A word on this clone: Sequence at one end of the junction differs from germline and may be a read error. The rearrangement joins TRBV6-1 to TRBJ2-7; 11 bases match TRBD1. This CDR3 is 14 amino acids long. Germline assignment: CDR1 MNHNS and CDR2 SASEGT. This CDR3 reads CASRTGTGGHEQCF. The CDR3, as DNA: TGTGCCAGCAGGACCGGGACAGGGGGACACGAGCAGTGCTTC.

V usage is TRBV7-2 and J usage is TRBJ1-4; D is unclear. The CDR3 sequence is 12 residues long. Looked up from germline, CDR1 is SGHTA and CDR2 is FQGNSA. V lost 5 bases, J lost 8 bases, and 9 bases lay in between. The CDR3 DNA follows: TGTGCCAGCAGCCTCAATAGCGAAAAACTGTTTTTT. Translating gives CASSLNSEKLFF.

Here the CDR3 DNA reads TGTGCCAGCAGTGACTACAGGGTAGGAGGCTACACCTTC. Protein sequence: CASSDYRVGGYTF. The chain uses TRBV2 and TRBJ1-2; D is perhaps TRBD1 (6 bases). Germline loops: CDR1 SNHLY, CDR2 FYNNEI. This CDR3 comprises 13 residues. V dropped 3 bases and J dropped 8 bases, with 13 bases sitting between them.